The 15 T cell receptor beta chains below come from one sample, sequenced in a study of CD8+ T cells in alopecia areata. Treatment specified: oral pan-JAK inhibitor, 5-10 mg twice daily. Sequencing used cDNA as its template, made by extracting RNA and reverse transcribing it. Only in-frame clones appear in the TCRdb table, and some are missing; sequencing was by immunoSEQ multiplex PCR. The table lists some 110,000 clones, about 54% of them singletons. The sequences come from CD8+ T cells sorted from blood, collected at week 4, from a patient treated with tofacitinib. The receptors shown here come from a human donor with alopecia areata.

The chain recombines TRBV30 with TRBJ2-1; 8 nucleotides agree with TRBD2. The CDR3 consists of 14 residues. Per germline, CDR1 GTSNPN and CDR2 SVGIG (reference sequence). The junction had 5 bases not matched to a gene; V was cut back by 0 bases and J by 7 bases. The CDR3 nucleotides are TGTGCCTGGAGTGTTTTAGCGGGGAGGAATGAGCAGTTCTTC. Translating gives CAWSVLAGRNEQFF. The full variable domain, in which reference TRBV30 and TRBJ2-1 provide the parts outside the CDR3, is SQTIHQWPATLVQPVGSPLSLECTVEGTSNPNLYWYRQAAGRGLQLLFYSVGIGQISSEVPQNLSASRPQDRQFILSSKKLLLSDSGFYLCAWSVLAGRNEQFFGPGTRLTVL.

V is TRBV29-1 and J is TRBJ1-2, with a possible D match to TRBD1 (6 bases). Trimming pared 7 bases from V and 4 bases from J, leaving 16 bases between. Germline V lookup: CDR1 SQVTM, CDR2 ANQGSEA. The CDR3 has 13 residues. The CDR3, as DNA: TGCAGCGGGGGGCCCGAGGGCAGCTATGGCTACACCTTC. It encodes CSGGPEGSYGYTF.

The chain combines TRBV13 with TRBJ2-5; the D gene is possibly TRBD1 (5 bases). Germline CDR1 PRHDT, CDR2 FYEKMQ (reference sequence). The CDR3 has 15 amino acids. V lost 1 base, J lost 1 base, and 10 bases lay in between. CDR3 DNA sequence: TGTGCCAGCAGCTTAGAGGGGCAGTTCCAAGAGACCCAGTACTTC. Residues: CASSLEGQFQETQYF.

The sample holds a few counts of this clone. V usage is TRBV29-1 and J usage is TRBJ2-1; D is possibly TRBD2 (6 bases). Trimming removed 4 bases from V and 8 bases from J, with 15 bases in between. Germline assignment: CDR1 SQVTM and CDR2 ANQGSEA. The CDR3 covers 13 residues. CDR3 in DNA: TGCAGCGTTGGCAGGGATGGCGGGGATGAGCAGTTCTTC. Protein product: CSVGRDGGDEQFF.

The rearrangement uses TRBV29-1 and TRBJ2-1; D is perhaps TRBD1 or TRBD2 (5 bases each). V lost 4 bases and J lost 4, with 11 bases in between. This CDR3 has 13 residues. The germline V gene has CDR1 SQVTM and CDR2 ANQGSEA. The CDR3 loop reads CSVGGVGYNEQFF. CDR3 in DNA: TGCAGCGTTGGAGGGGTAGGATACAATGAGCAGTTCTTC.

V and J are TRBV2 and TRBJ2-3; 11 positions match TRBD2. The CDR3 is 15 amino acids. V trimming: 4 bases; J trimming: 10 bases; junction bases outside the gene matches: 10. Germline lookup yields CDR1 SNHLY and CDR2 FYNNEI. The CDR3 nucleotides are TGTGCCAGCAGTGCTAGCGGGGGGCCCCCCGAACCGCAGTATTTT. Its protein product is CASSASGGPPEPQYF. The full variable domain, completed using reference TRBV2 and TRBJ2-3, is EPEVTQTPSHQVTQMGQEVILRCVPISNHLYFYWYRQILGQKVEFLVSFYNNEISEKSEIFDDQFSVERPDGSNFTLKIRSTKLEDSAMYFCASSASGGPPEPQYFGPGTRLTVL.

This clone was seen only a few times. The chain is built from TRBV7-2 and TRBJ1-2; no firm D call. V lost 3 bases to trimming and J lost 2 bases, with 7 bases between them. Looked up from germline, CDR1 is SGHTA and CDR2 is FQGNSA. The CDR3 consists of 13 residues. As DNA, the CDR3 is TGTGCCAGCAGCTTTACATCAAACTATGGCTACACCTTC. Its translation: CASSFTSNYGYTF.

This clone was seen a handful of times. This chain joins TRBV7-9 and TRBJ1-5, with D uncertain. Trimming took 1 base from V and 6 from J, leaving 4 bases between them. CDR3 size: 12 residues. Germline V gives CDR1 SEHNR, CDR2 FQNEAQ (reference sequence). This chain's CDR3 is CASSLGGQPQHF. The CDR3, as DNA: TGTGCCAGCAGCTTAGGAGGTCAGCCCCAGCATTTT.

V and J are TRBV27 and TRBJ2-7; D is perhaps TRBD1 (5 bases). This CDR3 has 14 residues. V was trimmed by 3 bases and J by 4 bases, leaving 13 bases between them. Germline V gene sequence: CDR1 MNHEY, CDR2 SMNVEV (reference sequence). CDR3 nucleotides: TGTGCCAGCAGTTTTATCCACAGGTTTTACGAGCAGTACTTC. Its protein product is CASSFIHRFYEQYF.

This chain joins TRBV5-1 and TRBJ2-3; 10 bases align to TRBD2. The junction had 7 bases not matched to a gene; V was cut back by 0 bases and J by 6 bases. The CDR3 consists of 16 residues. Germline lookup yields CDR1 SGHRS and CDR2 YFSETQ. The CDR3 sequence is CASSLALAGYLDTQYF. The CDR3 DNA follows: TGCGCCAGCAGCTTGGCACTAGCGGGGTATTTGGATACGCAGTATTTT.

V and J are TRBV15 and TRBJ1-5; D is unresolved. V lost 0 bases and J lost 9, with 12 bases in between. Per the germline V gene, CDR1 is LNHNV and CDR2 is YYDKDF (reference sequence). This CDR3 region has 14 residues. CDR3 region: CATSRDVPRVPQHF. For the CDR3, the DNA is TGTGCCACCAGCAGAGATGTGCCCCGTGTGCCCCAGCATTTT.

The chain employs TRBV29-1 and TRBJ2-7; 7 bases map to TRBD1. Germline trimming cut 6 bases from V and 0 bases from J; bases unmatched to any gene: 11. Germline V CDR1 and CDR2: SQVTM, ANQGSEA. The CDR3 covers 15 residues. CDR3 amino acids: CSVELGQDNSYEQYF. In DNA form, the CDR3 reads TGCAGCGTAGAACTCGGACAGGACAACTCCTACGAGCAGTACTTC.

The chain has TRBV7-9 and TRBJ2-1; 10 bases are shared with TRBD2. The CDR3 runs to 15 residues. Germline CDR1 and CDR2: SEHNR and FQNEAQ (reference sequence). V was clipped by 5 bases and J by 10 bases; unmatched bases: 11. The CDR3 loop is CASSTIAGGREEQFF. CDR3 bases: TGTGCCAGCAGCACCATAGCGGGGGGACGGGAAGAGCAGTTCTTC.

The chain is built from TRBV6-5 and TRBJ2-1; D may match TRBD1 or TRBD2 (6 bases each). Germline loops: CDR1 MNHEY, CDR2 SVGAGI. The CDR3 runs to 15 residues. V lost 7 bases and J 7 bases, leaving 20 bases between the germline ends. Here the CDR3 DNA reads TGTGCCAGCAATCCTTACGTGGGGGCGGGGAATGAGCAGTTCTTC. Translating gives CASNPYVGAGNEQFF.

V usage is TRBV27 and J usage is TRBJ1-5; D ambiguous. Germline CDR1 reads MNHEY; CDR2 reads SMNVEV (reference sequence). CDR3 size: 12 residues. Deletions cut 3 bases from V and 2 bases from J, with 2 bases between. The DNA for the CDR3 is TGTGCCAGCAGTTTCCGCAATCAGCCCCAGCATTTT. Amino acids: CASSFRNQPQHF.